Listed below are T cell receptor beta chains from one sample, sequenced in a study of T cells after yellow fever vaccination. TCRdb re-called the 5' RACE reads with MiXCR, one entry per CDR3 protein. This sample has some 670,000 distinct CDR3 sequences, with roughly an eighth found just once. The sequencing used PBMCs, collected on the day of the yellow fever booster vaccination. These receptors all come from a man aged 25-45 years who received the YFV17D yellow fever vaccine. CDR3s leave out the opening cysteine and the closing phenylalanine or tryptophan.

TRBV7-2	TRBJ2-3	ASSYSFDDTQY
TRBV21-1	TRBJ2-1	ASMLGASYNEQF
TRBV4-3	TRBJ2-3	ASSLVNFAGQGTDTQY
TRBV5-1	TRBJ2-7	ASSLVYGYEQY
TRBV7-9	TRBJ1-5	ASSRDGDQPQH
TRBV10-2	TRBJ2-4	ASSESVGGGKNIQY
TRBV11-2	TRBJ2-7	ASSLDNRVYEQY
TRBV25-1	TRBJ1-4	ASSETGIHEKLF
TRBV20-1	TRBJ1-5	SATDRRGNQPQH
TRBV20-1	TRBJ2-5	SYPGGGETQY
TRBV5-1	TRBJ2-7	ASSWTGGFDEQY
TRBV12-3/TRBV12-4	TRBJ2-2	ASSRRGNGELF
TRBV10-3	TRBJ2-3	AISEQGTGGRTDTQY
TRBV6-5	TRBJ1-6	ASRIRAFYNSPLH
TRBV9	TRBJ1-1	ASSVVSGKNTEAF
TRBV7-2	TRBJ2-7	ASSLVPAGYYEQY
TRBV10-3	TRBJ2-4	AAAAVGLNIQY
TRBV27	TRBJ1-2	ASRTSDKPNYGYT
TRBV4-3	TRBJ2-2	ASSLTSGHTGELF
TRBV19	TRBJ2-1	ASSLTGLAISSPRGNEQF
TRBV20-1	TRBJ1-1	SPVRGTLQAF
TRBV28	TRBJ2-4	ASSPQDRRNIQY
TRBV25-1	TRBJ2-1	ASSEYGTGNEQF
TRBV7-2	TRBJ2-7	ASSFDSAGNYEQY
TRBV24-1	TRBJ2-1	ATSDFLSGLRNEQF
TRBV15	TRBJ2-5	ATSRRGQTQETQY
TRBV5-1	TRBJ2-1	ASSSEWVLNEQF
TRBV5-1	TRBJ2-1	ATGQFNEQF
TRBV19	TRBJ2-1	ATGGTLDNEQF
TRBV29-1	TRBJ1-1	SVISNTEAF
TRBV20-1	TRBJ2-7	SARDRGWDEQY
TRBV20-1	TRBJ2-1	SARGPPAVRTNEQF
TRBV29-1	TRBJ2-2	SVVLAGENTGELF
TRBV28	TRBJ2-7	ASSSQGAKDEQY
TRBV7-8	TRBJ2-1	ASSSVRTSGGNEQF
TRBV2	TRBJ1-4	ASRKGATNEKLF
TRBV28	TRBJ2-1	ASSLRVMEQF
TRBV5-8	TRBJ2-1	ASSLDLAMNNEQF
TRBV4-3	TRBJ2-7	ASSLRDGPYEQY
TRBV7-2	TRBJ2-3	ASSLVITSLMDTQY
TRBV10-3	TRBJ2-1	AISETGSSYNEQF
TRBV9	TRBJ1-1	ASSVGTVGFEAF
TRBV27	TRBJ1-5	ASSPRHGSRGSNQPQH
TRBV20-1	TRBJ2-1	CARGLGYELYNEQF
TRBV29-1	TRBJ2-3	SVEDILAGGDTDTQY
TRBV4-3	TRBJ1-2	ASSQEGGPYGYT
TRBV5-6	TRBJ2-1	ASSATSGRMGYNEQF
TRBV5-8	TRBJ2-2	ASSFASGAQNTGELF
TRBV7-2	TRBJ2-5	ASSPTGAKETQY
TRBV11-2	TRBJ2-3	ASSHISSAGGVADTQY
TRBV7-7	TRBJ2-3	ASSLDYRDTQY
TRBV5-1	TRBJ2-7	ASSGTSGSYYEQY
TRBV12-3/TRBV12-4	TRBJ2-5	ASSLAGGKKLETQY